The 21 T cell receptor beta chains listed next were all sequenced from one sample in a study of blood T cell repertoires in COVID-19 (dated by TCRdb to about 2020). Library preparation employed the immunoSEQ multiplex PCR assay. The clones in this table, taken by TCRdb from immuneACCESS, are in-frame only. Not every clone is retained; where verified, under half of the shortfall comes from an unresolved V gene, and the cause of the rest is unknown. This sample gives 55,000 to 85,000 clones in total; 81% of them show up just once. Together, the top ten hold approximately 0.8% of the sample. The material sequenced was peripheral blood. All receptors come from a woman aged 70 to 79 with acute or convalescent COVID-19.

The gene calls are TRBV7-2 and TRBJ2-5; D might be TRBD1 (5 bases). Between the trimmed V and J ends, which lost 4 bases and 5 bases, there was a span of 17 bases. This CDR3 contains 15 residues. In germline, CDR1 is SGHTA, CDR2 FQGNSA. In DNA, the CDR3 is TGTGCCAGCAGCTCCCGGCACCCAAAGGGGGAGACCCAGTACTTC. Its protein product is CASSSRHPKGETQYF. Based on the CDR3 plus reference TRBV7-2 and TRBJ2-5, the full variable domain is GAGVSQSPSNKVTEKGKDVELRCDPISGHTALYWYRQSLGQGLEFLIYFQGNSAPDKSGLPSDRFSAERTGGSVSTLTIQRTQQEDSAVYLCASSSRHPKGETQYFGPGTRLLVL.

J is TRBJ2-1 and V is TRBV27; 10 nucleotides match TRBD2. V dropped 8 bases and J dropped 7; count of bases not matched to a gene: 8. Germline CDR1 MNHEY, CDR2 SMNVEV (reference sequence). The CDR3 is 14 amino acids. DNA for the CDR3: TGTGCCAGCCGCCGTACTAGCGGGGCTAATGAGCAGTTCTTC. Translation gives CASRRTSGANEQFF.

The rearrangement joins TRBV4-3 to TRBJ1-2; TRBD1 matches 8 bases. V shed 0 bases, J shed 4 bases, and the junction held 16 bases outside the gene matches. CDR3 size: 19 residues. CDR1 and CDR2 from the germline V gene are LGHNA and YSLEER. CDR3 loop: CASSQDPVSGGTGGYGYTF. CDR3 in DNA: TGCGCCAGCAGCCAAGACCCCGTAAGTGGGGGGACAGGCGGCTATGGCTACACCTTC.

The rearrangement joins TRBV15 to TRBJ2-1; 11 bases fit TRBD2. Germline V gives CDR1 LNHNV, CDR2 YYDKDF (reference sequence). V shed 8 bases and J 7 bases; nucleotides not matched to a gene: 13. This CDR3 has 16 amino acids. This CDR3 is CATGRIPGLAANEQFF. The DNA for the CDR3 is TGTGCCACCGGACGGATACCGGGACTAGCGGCGAATGAGCAGTTCTTC.

The chain combines TRBV6-6 with TRBJ2-7, with TRBD1 matching 8 bases. The CDR3 is 15 amino acids. With V trimmed by 6 bases and J by 2 bases, 9 bases remained unmatched. CDR1 and CDR2 from the germline V gene are MNHNY and SVGAGI (reference sequence). CDR3 sequence reads: CASSLPRTGTYEQYF. The DNA for the CDR3 is TGTGCCAGCAGCCTCCCCCGGACAGGGACCTACGAGCAGTACTTC.

The chain carries TRBV6-2 or TRBV6-3 and TRBJ1-5; D remains unclear. In germline, CDR1 is MNHEY, CDR2 SVGEGT. CDR3 length: 15 residues. Trimming cost V 6 bases and J 4 bases, with 16 bases left between them. The DNA of the CDR3 is TGTGCCAGCAGCCCATCTCGGTCACCTAATCAGCCCCAGCATTTT. Its translation: CASSPSRSPNQPQHF.

Only a few counts were recorded for this clone. The chain has TRBV19 and TRBJ1-5; 8 bases are a match to TRBD1. Germline loops: CDR1 LNHDA, CDR2 SQIVND (reference sequence). The CDR3 contains 14 residues. The V gene end was trimmed by 7 bases and the J gene end by 8 bases; junction bases not matched to a gene: 10. The CDR3 sequence: CASTRGRGQEPQHF. The CDR3 coding sequence is TGTGCCAGTACCAGGGGCAGGGGGCAGGAGCCCCAGCATTTT.

V and J are TRBV9 and TRBJ2-7; maybe TRBD2 (6 bases). V was clipped by 4 bases and J by 10 bases, with 18 bases between them. CDR3 length: 13 amino acids. Per the germline V gene, CDR1 is SGDLS and CDR2 is YYNGEE. For the CDR3, the DNA is TGTGCCAGCAGCCAAGGGGACTGGAGTGGCCAGTACTTC. Translated, it gives CASSQGDWSGQYF.

In this sample, this clone turned up once. The rearrangement uses TRBV12-3 or TRBV12-4 and TRBJ2-7; TRBD2 matches 8 bases. V gave up 6 bases and J gave up 3 bases; unmatched junction bases: 4. CDR3 length: 13 residues. Here the CDR3 reads CASRVRGGYEQYF. CDR3 in DNA: TGTGCCAGCAGGGTCCGGGGGGGCTACGAGCAGTACTTC.

This clone was counted once. J is TRBJ1-1 and V is TRBV18, with D uncertain. Trimming took 0 bases from V and 7 from J, leaving 18 bases between them. In germline, CDR1 is KGHSH, CDR2 LQKENI. The CDR3 is 16 residues long. This CDR3 is CASSPPMSGGRIEAFF. CDR3 nucleotides: TGTGCCAGCTCACCACCGATGTCGGGAGGCAGGATTGAAGCTTTCTTT.

The rearrangement uses TRBV29-1 and TRBJ1-1; unclear D gene. The CDR3 contains 12 residues. V lost 7 bases to trimming and J lost 4 bases, with 13 bases between them. Germline CDR1 SQVTM, CDR2 ANQGSEA. CDR3 loop: CSGLGVSTEAFF. The CDR3 bases are TGCAGCGGCCTCGGGGTGTCCACTGAAGCTTTCTTT.

The chain is built from TRBV3-1 (or the pseudogene TRBV3-2) and TRBJ2-7, with 8 bases fitting TRBD2. The CDR3 contains 16 residues. The ends lost 3 bases at V and 0 bases at J; junction bases unmatched: 7. Germline V gene lookup returns CDR1 LGHDT and CDR2 YNNKEL (reference sequence). The CDR3 spells CASSQGIAGTSYEQYF. CDR3 DNA sequence: TGTGCCAGCAGCCAGGGTATAGCGGGAACCTCCTACGAGCAGTACTTC.

The V gene is TRBV7-2, the J gene TRBJ2-3, with unresolved D. Germline CDR1 and CDR2: SGHTA and FQGNSA. Trimming shortened V by 5 bases and J by 6 bases, and 12 bases separated the two germline ends. The CDR3 sequence is 13 residues long. Written as DNA, the CDR3 is TGTGCCAGCAGCACGGGTCCCCCCGATACGCAGTATTTT. Its translation is CASSTGPPDTQYF.

This clone was seen only a few times. The chain employs TRBV6-5 and TRBJ1-6; perhaps TRBD1 as D (5 bases). CDR3 size: 14 residues. Germline CDR1 reads MNHEY; CDR2 reads SVGAGI. V was shortened by 6 bases and J by 10 bases, with 16 bases between the two germline ends. In nucleotides, the CDR3 is TGTGCCAGCAGCTCTTCCAGGGTAGGGTCACCCCTCCACTTT. Translating it yields CASSSSRVGSPLHF.

The chain links TRBV7-2 to TRBJ1-3, with D unresolved. V was cut by 3 bases and J by 0 bases, with 9 bases left in between. CDR3 size: 15 residues. CDR1 and CDR2 from the germline V gene are SGHTA and FQGNSA. CDR3: CASSFELISGNTIYF. The CDR3 nucleotides read TGTGCCAGCAGCTTCGAACTGATCTCTGGAAACACCATATATTTT.

This sequence joins TRBV10-2 and TRBJ1-5; 9 nucleotides line up with TRBD1. Germline CDR1 WSHSY, CDR2 SAAADI. J gave up 7 bases and V 4 bases, and 8 bases lay outside the gene matches. The CDR3 loop spans 15 amino acids. The CDR3 sequence: CASSVETGGLQPQHF. Here the CDR3 DNA reads TGCGCCAGCAGTGTGGAAACAGGGGGCCTACAGCCCCAGCATTTT.

A note on this clone: Compared with germline, one end of the junction differs, possibly owing to a read error. This chain uses TRBV3-1 (or the pseudogene TRBV3-2) with TRBJ1-4, with D possibly TRBD1 on 5 matching bases. Germline V gene data show CDR1 as LGHDT and CDR2 as YNNKEL (reference sequence). The CDR3 spans 14 residues. This CDR3 is CASSQSLQWAGLNF. CDR3 sequence (DNA): TGTGCCAGCAGCCAATCCCTTCAATGGGCAGGGTTGAATTTT.

Written as DNA, the CDR3 is TGTGCCAGCAGTACAGGGGTGAGTGAGCAGTTCTTC. This translates into CASSTGVSEQFF. V gene TRBV6-5 combines with J gene TRBJ2-1, with 7 bases lining up with TRBD1. CDR1 is MNHEY, CDR2 SVGAGI, per germline. The J segment lost 9 bases and the V segment lost 5 bases, leaving 4 bases of the junction unmatched. The CDR3 is 12 residues long.

The rearrangement joins TRBV25-1 to TRBJ2-5, with TRBD2 identical over 10 bases. Germline V lookup: CDR1 MGHDK, CDR2 SYGVNS. After removal of 8 bases from V and 5 bases from J, the junction contained 11 bases not matched to a gene. The CDR3 consists of 15 residues. The CDR3 DNA follows: TGTGCCAGCCAGGGACATCTAGCGGGAGTGGAGACCCAGTACTTC. Translation gives CASQGHLAGVETQYF. The whole variable domain, filled in from reference TRBV25-1 and TRBJ2-5, reads EADIYQTPRYLVIGTGKKITLECSQTMGHDKMYWYQQDPGMELHLIHYSYGVNSTEKGDLSSESTVSRIRTEHFPLTLESARPSHTSQYLCASQGHLAGVETQYFGPGTRLLVL.

The chain has TRBV10-3 and TRBJ1-2, with D possibly matching TRBD1 (5 bases). Between the trimmed V and J ends, which lost 8 bases and 1 base, there was a span of 11 bases. The CDR3 has 13 amino acids. Germline V lookup: CDR1 ENHRY, CDR2 SYGVKD. This CDR3 reads CAIGADINYGYTF. The CDR3 DNA is TGTGCCATCGGCGCGGACATTAACTATGGCTACACCTTC.

The chain links TRBV10-2 to TRBJ2-2; D possibly corresponds to TRBD1 (5 bases). Deletions cut 3 bases from V and 9 bases from J, with 17 bases between. The CDR3 totals 15 residues. Germline V gene data show CDR1 as WSHSY and CDR2 as SAAADI. The CDR3 protein is CASSDVVTVQRELFF. In DNA form, the CDR3 reads TGCGCCAGCAGTGATGTTGTGACAGTTCAACGGGAGCTGTTTTTT.